This T cell receptor beta chain was sequenced for a study of cytomegalovirus exposure and HLA in healthy donors listed by TCRdb under 2017. In the study overall: According to an earlier analysis of around 600 of the donors, about 190 million T cells yielded 95 million to 140 million unique TCR beta sequences and about 300 Gb of sequence data. Roughly 300 gigabases of sequencing data and approximately 80 million unique TCR sequences were included in an early release covering about 700 HLA-typed donors. The genetic ancestry cluster associated with self-reported Caucasian donors included 65% to 90% of the approximately 430 genotyped donors. The study aimed to test whether cataloging public T cell receptors could reveal signatures of past pathogen exposure. Using immunosequencing, the study profiled T cell repertoires from fewer than 850 subjects and related those repertoires to cytomegalovirus serostatus. In addition to the first cohort of 650 to 750 subjects, a separate validation cohort of 100 to 150 different subjects was used. The study combined high-throughput TCR immunosequencing, statistical association of individual TCRs with disease status, and machine learning to predict cytomegalovirus infection status. A later analysis re-examined previously published TCR beta repertoires from more than 600 donors and added high-resolution HLA genotyping to investigate patterns of TCR occurrence. Rather than using new phenotypic data, the later analysis identified candidate immune exposures from TCR beta sequences and from how often those sequences occurred across donors. In an earlier analysis of 500 to 650 of the donors, high-throughput TCR beta sequencing was used to judge whether each TCR beta V gene segment behaved as functional or pseudogenic. Donor age, sex, ethnicity and CMV serostatus were compiled alongside the repertoire data. A later genetic analysis took genome-wide SNP genotypes for about 55% of the 666 donors and used that subset as a discovery cohort. All discovery cohort repertoires had been generated using a single sequencing platform. HLA typing covered class I and class II loci at four-digit resolution. Typing coverage differed by locus: A, B, C, DRB1 and DQB1 were typed in roughly 629-630 donors, DQA1 in about 560, DPA1 in 600 to 610, and DPB1 in just under 480. A few DR-DQ haplotypes were handled as single units for association and clustering because linkage in the cohort was strong. Across some 400 genotyped donors of the cohort, an average of 235,054 unique TCR beta nucleotide sequences per donor were sequenced, and roughly 17% of those sequences were non-productive. Study-wide conclusions, independent of this receptor: The sequencing pipeline was judged likely to have produced a cluster of highly shared sequence variants as a technical artifact. In a later analysis, TCR association rates were found to vary across HLA loci, with the most associated TCRs seen for DRB1 alleles and the fewest for HLA-C alleles. In an earlier analysis of approximately 590 of the donors, most TCR beta V segments appeared in productive rearrangements about 87% or about 30% of the time, broadly matching IMGT annotations. It was suggested by the authors that the approach could potentially be generalized to other disease states and immunological phenotypes. An association between a missense DCLRE1C variant and V-gene and J-gene trimming of TCR beta chains was found in a later genetic analysis and replicated in an independent cohort. Across donors, most TCR sequences were observed very rarely, whereas some public TCRs were present in many individuals. Cytomegalovirus status was reported to be diagnosed by the classifier with high specificity and sensitivity in both the original and validation cohorts. CMV serostatus was the only immune exposure information available for the cohort. Compared with equally common non-associated chains, HLA-associated TCR beta chains in a later analysis were more clonally expanded and had lower generation probabilities. The earlier analysis of about 600 of the donors excluded 15 to 20 rarely observed V segments, including chromosome 9 orphons, because counts were too low. Because the 87-base-pair reads could not distinguish some IMGT-functional V segments, including TRBV6-2 and TRBV6-3, those segments were excluded. Because some donors lacked HLA typing at each locus, the association tests relied only on the typed subset. Only TCR beta chains were sequenced in this cohort, and the absence of alpha or paired-chain data limited detectable features. Strong co-occurrence of HLA alleles, especially DR and DQ, made assigning TCR associations to individual alleles difficult. Roughly uniform sequencing depth across donors was assumed in presence/absence analyses, although this assumption may not hold. A later analysis reported that several top co-occurrence clusters appeared linked to parvovirus B19, influenza, CMV and Epstein-Barr virus. A further reported finding was that TCR beta sequences accurately predicted the HLA-A and HLA-B alleles for most subjects in the first cohort. The study gave a list of about 160 TCR beta chains associated with cytomegalovirus. According to a later genetic analysis, donors in an Asian-associated ancestry cluster had fewer N-insertions in productive TCRs than the approximately 650-donor mean. A later analysis associated 16,951 TCR beta sequences with specific HLA alleles at a false discovery rate of 0.05. Correlated functional status among segregating V segments might reflect linkage disequilibrium, but an unknown experimental factor could not be ruled out. A later analysis found that most CMV-associated TCR beta chains appeared HLA-restricted, with HLA associations seemingly driven largely by CMV exposure. Three of the identified cytomegalovirus-associated TCR beta chains were confirmed in vitro to be specific for cytomegalovirus antigens.

V loses 5 bases of germline sequence and J loses 6 bases, and the interval between the two ends is 14 bases. Its CDR3 holds 14 amino acids, cysteine through phenylalanine. Only the CDR3 portion is preserved as DNA: 42 bases, with reading frame beginning at the first base. CDR1 MNHEY and CDR2 SMNVEV were looked up in the germline V gene (reference sequence). The cohort consisted of 600 or so healthy bone marrow donors. Cohort members were all nominally healthy when sampled, although unrecorded immune exposures were likely present. The donor tested CMV seronegative, placing the donor among the 352 seronegative members of the cohort. A peripheral blood sample was collected from each donor, and TCR beta sequencing was performed on peripheral blood mononuclear cells. The Qiagen DNeasy Blood Extraction Kit was used to extract genomic DNA from the blood cell samples. Preparation of the library involved the immunoSEQ multiplex PCR assay. For the multiplex PCR, a mixture combining 60 forward primers for TCR Vbeta segments and 13 reverse primers for TCR Jbeta segments was used. The CDR3 region of rearranged TCR beta genes was amplified from genomic DNA by a multiplex PCR assay. The amplified TCR beta libraries were sequenced on the Illumina HiSeq System as 87-base-pair reads. In the source study's methods: Across the 670 or so repertoires, a later analysis counted 80 million or so unique TCR beta chains, some 11 million of which were shared by at least two donors. A nearest-neighbor algorithm error-corrected the raw reads and collapsed the reads into unique sequences, merging closely related sequences to remove PCR and sequencing errors. Alignment of CDR3 sequences to IMGT reference sequences was used to assign V, D and J gene segments. For a sequence to be retained, at least a six-nucleotide match to both a V gene segment and a J gene segment was required. A rearrangement was called productive if the CDR3 had no stop codons and remained in frame with V and J, and every other rearrangement was called non-productive. CDR3 was defined by IMGT convention, running from the second conserved V-encoded cysteine to the conserved J-encoded phenylalanine. In an earlier analysis of just under 600 of the donors, sequences lacking an unambiguous match to a single V gene segment were excluded. An earlier analysis of fewer than 750 of the donors called V segments functional above 56.7% productive rearrangements and segregating when the between-donor standard deviation exceeded 5%. To diagnose cytomegalovirus status from the catalog of TCR beta chain sequences, a statistical classification framework was built. A later analysis assigned V and J genes by comparing TCR nucleotide sequences with IMGT/GENE-DB human TR gene sequences. In a later analysis, CDR3 sequences and most-parsimonious VDJ recombination scenarios were assigned using the TCRdist pipeline. In a later analysis, each TCR beta chain was defined by its CDR3 amino acid sequence together with its V-gene family, and reads lacking a unique V-gene family were excluded. To address suspected cross-contamination and a sequencing artifact, a later analysis removed roughly 640 highly shared, low-generation-probability nucleotide sequences. In a later analysis, a clonal expansion index for each public chain was calculated from normalized within-repertoire ranks of inferred template counts. A later analysis computed generation probabilities with a VDJ recombination model fitted to out-of-frame rearrangements, and checked the results against IGoR. In a later analysis, TCR-TCR, TCR-HLA and TCR-CMV co-occurrence was scored with hypergeometric tests, and a repertoire-size bias correction was applied to TCR pairs. False discovery rates were estimated in a later analysis by permuting HLA or CMV assignments 20 times. In a later analysis, co-occurring TCRs were grouped with DBSCAN, and TCRdist sequence similarity was added when clustering was performed within HLA-allele-positive subsets. Co-occurrence clustering excluded repertoires with fewer than 30,000 or more than 120,000 public chains, plus five with anomalous nucleotide sharing. Drawn from immuneACCESS, this table holds only the in-frame rearrangements with V and J called that TCRdb kept. Clones are partly lost; checked studies trace under half to an unresolved V gene and leave the rest unexplained. The V and J calls and clone size come from that table; D and trimming were worked out from the DNA. The sample data list under 200,000 clones, and around 79% of these were observed just once. Of the sample, 0.5% to 0.55% falls within the top ten clones.

Only a few counts were recorded for this clone. Its antigen target is currently unknown. It has no much larger one-base neighbor in the sample; base qualities were not kept. The sequenced sample consisted of PBMCs. This clonotype was sampled from a woman in her 50s in good health and CMV-seronegative. The V and J genes are TRBV27 and TRBJ1-5; a tentative D match to TRBD1 spans 5 bases. The DNA sequence is as follows: TGTGCCAGCAGTCAAGCCCAGGGCACTCAGCCCCAGCATTTT. Its product reads: CASSQAQGTQPQHF.